The subject of this entry is one TCR beta chain. The sample holds other DNA sequences that translate to the same CDR3. These data belong to a study of blood T cell repertoires in COVID-19. As for the study in general: There were acute and convalescent COVID-19 samples, and they came from the United States, Italy and Spain. Sources were T cells, B-cell-depleted T cells, or PBMCs; the material itself was cDNA or gDNA.

Authors' data handling: Estimates of nucleated cell counts were drawn from the amplification of reference gene primers. Only in-frame clones appear in the TCRdb table, and some are missing; sequencing was by immunoSEQ multiplex PCR. The V and J calls and clone size come from that table; D and trimming were worked out from the DNA. Of nearly 350,000 clones listed, under 95% are singletons. Germline V gene sequence: CDR1 SGDLS, CDR2 YYNGEE. After removal of 4 bases from V and 2 bases from J, the junction contained 6 bases not matched to a gene. This CDR3 has 15 residues. Sequenced material: peripheral blood. This chain uses TRBV9 with TRBJ2-3; the match to TRBD2 covers 8 bases. This receptor was obtained from a woman in her late teens or twenties who had recovered from COVID-19. The CDR3 spells CASSLSGGSTDTQYF. CDR3 nucleotides: TGTGCCAGCAGCCTGTCGGGGGGGTCCACAGATACGCAGTATTTT.